The rows below give T cell receptor beta chains drawn from one sample of a study of blood T cells in healthy people across ages. TCRdb analysed the 5' RACE reads with MiXCR anew, one entry per CDR3 protein. The sample holds approximately 810,000 distinct CDR3 sequences, under 40% seen once. The specimen was blood. Receptors were obtained from a young man in good health. The CDR3 runs from the conserved cysteine through the conserved F or W. D genes are given only for firm matches. Size values are once, few and many counts, or a class for expanded clones, and some rows have none.

j_call: TRBJ1-2
d_call: TRBD1
clone_size: many
v_call: TRBV12-3/TRBV12-4
cdr3_nt: TGTGCCAGCAGTCTTGCGGCGGCAGGGGGCGGCTATGGCTACACCTTC
cdr3_aa: CASSLAAAGGGYGYTF

j_call: TRBJ1-1
d_call: -
clone_size: few
v_call: TRBV20-1
cdr3_nt: TGCAGTGCCCACTTACCGCCGGGACGCACTGAAGCTTTCTTT
cdr3_aa: CSAHLPPGRTEAFF

j_call: TRBJ2-5
d_call: -
clone_size: -
v_call: TRBV10-3
cdr3_nt: TGTGCCATCAGTGAGTTTGGATGGAATCAAGAGACCCAGTACTTC
cdr3_aa: CAISEFGWNQETQYF

j_call: TRBJ1-6
d_call: -
clone_size: few
v_call: TRBV12-3/TRBV12-4
cdr3_nt: TGTGCCAGCAGCCACGCGTATGGGGCAAGGAATTCACCCCTCCACTTT
cdr3_aa: CASSHAYGARNSPLHF

j_call: TRBJ1-2
d_call: -
clone_size: few
v_call: TRBV6-1
cdr3_nt: TGTGCCAGCAGTCGAGCAAACAGGGTTGGCGGCTACACCTTC
cdr3_aa: CASSRANRVGGYTF

j_call: TRBJ1-6
d_call: -
clone_size: -
v_call: TRBV12-3/TRBV12-4
cdr3_nt: TGTGCCAGCAGTTTAGATACTAGAGATTCACCCCCCCACTTT
cdr3_aa: CASSLDTRDSPPHF

j_call: TRBJ2-7
d_call: -
clone_size: -
v_call: TRBV7-3
cdr3_nt: TGTGCCAGCAGCTTAAATGCACAGGGGGGGCACGGGCAGTACTTC
cdr3_aa: CASSLNAQGGHGQYF

j_call: TRBJ1-2
d_call: -
clone_size: -
v_call: TRBV12-3/TRBV12-4
cdr3_nt: TGTGCCAGCCCCCCCCCACAGGATGGCTACACCTTC
cdr3_aa: CASPPPQDGYTF

j_call: TRBJ2-1
d_call: TRBD2
clone_size: -
v_call: TRBV20-1
cdr3_nt: TGCAGTGTTGGGACTAGTCTTGGTGAGACCCAGTTCTTC
cdr3_aa: CSVGTSLGETQFF

j_call: TRBJ2-1
d_call: TRBD2
clone_size: -
v_call: TRBV5-1
cdr3_nt: TGCGCCAGCAGCTTGGCTCAGGCGGGGGACAATGAGCAGTTCTTC
cdr3_aa: CASSLAQAGDNEQFF

j_call: TRBJ2-7
d_call: -
clone_size: -
v_call: TRBV20-1
cdr3_nt: TGCAGTGCCGAGGAGGGGAGCCGGGGAGCTGAGCAGTACTTC
cdr3_aa: CSAEEGSRGAEQYF

j_call: TRBJ2-7
d_call: TRBD1
clone_size: -
v_call: TRBV20-1
cdr3_nt: TGCAGTGCCCTACCGGGACAGGGCGCGTACGAGCAGTACTTC
cdr3_aa: CSALPGQGAYEQYF

j_call: TRBJ1-2
d_call: -
clone_size: -
v_call: TRBV20-1
cdr3_nt: TGCGGTGCCCCTGGGAGCTATGGCTACACCTTC
cdr3_aa: CGAPGSYGYTF

j_call: TRBJ2-7
d_call: -
clone_size: many
v_call: TRBV11-2
cdr3_nt: TGTGCCAGCAGCAGAGTAGCGTTTCCATCCTACGAGCAGTACTTC
cdr3_aa: CASSRVAFPSYEQYF

j_call: TRBJ2-2
d_call: -
clone_size: few
v_call: TRBV20-1
cdr3_nt: TGCAGTGGCGCCGTCACAGGGAGGGGTGACACCGGGGAGCTGTTTTTT
cdr3_aa: CSGAVTGRGDTGELFF

j_call: TRBJ2-3
d_call: TRBD2
clone_size: -
v_call: TRBV10-3
cdr3_nt: TGTGCCATCAGTGAGATGGCGGGAGAGGTAGATACGCAGTATTTT
cdr3_aa: CAISEMAGEVDTQYF

j_call: TRBJ2-1
d_call: -
clone_size: -
v_call: TRBV16
cdr3_nt: TGTGCCAGCAGCCAATCACGGGTTGAGCAGTTCTTC
cdr3_aa: CASSQSRVEQFF

j_call: TRBJ2-2
d_call: -
clone_size: -
v_call: TRBV12-3/TRBV12-4
cdr3_nt: TGTGCCAGCAGGATGGGGAACACCGGGGAGCTGTTTTTT
cdr3_aa: CASRMGNTGELFF

j_call: TRBJ2-5
d_call: -
clone_size: -
v_call: TRBV21-1
cdr3_nt: TGTGCCAGCAGCATCGGGGCCCAAGAGACCCAGTACTTC
cdr3_aa: CASSIGAQETQYF

j_call: TRBJ2-3
d_call: TRBD1
clone_size: once
v_call: TRBV4-2
cdr3_nt: TGTGCCAGCAGCCAAGATGAGGGGGCCTACGGCACAGATACGCAGTATTTT
cdr3_aa: CASSQDEGAYGTDTQYF

j_call: TRBJ1-1
d_call: TRBD1
clone_size: -
v_call: TRBV24-1
cdr3_nt: TGTGCCACCAGTGACCCTGACAGGGGCACTGAAGCTTTCTTT
cdr3_aa: CATSDPDRGTEAFF

j_call: TRBJ1-1
d_call: -
clone_size: -
v_call: TRBV20-1
cdr3_nt: TGCAGTGCTAGTGGACCAGGGAACACTGAAGCTTTCTTT
cdr3_aa: CSASGPGNTEAFF